These 16 T cell receptor beta chains originate from one sample sequenced in a study of neurological immune-mediated disorders. TCRdb redid the calling of the 5' RACE reads with MiXCR, one entry per CDR3 protein. The repertoire includes more than 50,000 distinct CDR3 sequences, 3.5% to 4.5% of them detected once, and roughly 2.2% sits in the top ten. The specimen was PBMCs. The receptors shown here come from a woman between 45 and 65 years old with multiple sclerosis.

Note on this clonotype: Given a much more abundant clone one base away, this may be a read error. Here the CDR3 omits its conserved ending phenylalanine or tryptophan, so a read error is the likely source. This chain joins TRBV9 and TRBJ2-5, with no clear D. Germline CDR1 SGDLS, CDR2 YYNGEE. V dropped 3 bases and J dropped 5 bases, with 14 bases sitting between them. The CDR3 loop spans 14 amino acids. The CDR3 DNA reads as TGTGCCAGCAGCGCCCCAGCGAGTCCGGAGACCCAGTACATC. As protein: CASSAPASPETQYI.

This clonotype appeared many times. The chain is built from TRBV24-1 and TRBJ2-1; 14 nucleotides match TRBD2. CDR1 and CDR2 (germline): KGHDR, SFDVKD. The CDR3 extends over 18 amino acids. V dropped 8 bases and J dropped 7; count of bases not matched to a gene: 15. The CDR3 DNA reads TGTGCCACCACGTCCGGGACTAGCGGGAGCGGCAGGAATAATGAGCAGTTCTTC. It codes for CATTSGTSGSGRNNEQFF.

In its sample, this clonotype was seen many times. CDR3 loop: CASARGTENSPLHF. CDR3 sequence (DNA): TGTGCCAGCGCCCGGGGGACGGAGAATTCACCCCTCCACTTT. The chain is built from TRBV12-3 or TRBV12-4 and TRBJ1-6; the D gene is possibly TRBD1 (5 bases). Trimming left V 8 bases short and J 7 bases short, with 15 bases between. The CDR3 sequence is 14 residues long.

The sample holds many counts of this clonotype. The chain combines TRBV20-1 with TRBJ2-2; D may be TRBD1 or TRBD2 (5 bases each). The CDR3 contains 14 residues. Germline CDR1 reads DFQATT; CDR2 reads SNEGSKA (reference sequence). With 5 bases removed from V and 3 bases from J, the gap between germline ends came to 13 bases. CDR3 nucleotides: TGCAGTGCTCGAGGGGAAGTGGACACCGGGGAGCTGTTTTTT. This translates into CSARGEVDTGELFF.

This clonotype was counted at least ten times. A read error may explain this, as a much larger clone is one base away. The chain has TRBV29-1 and TRBJ2-2; tentative D call: TRBD1 (6 bases). V lost 5 bases, J lost 6 bases, and 13 bases lay in between. The CDR3 has 13 residues. CDR1 and CDR2 from the germline V gene are SQVTM and ANQGSEA. The CDR3 loop reads CSVITKGAGELFF. The CDR3 coding sequence is TGCAGCGTTATAACCAAGGGGGCCGGGGAGCTGTTTTTT.

In its sample, this clonotype was seen many times. The J gene is TRBJ2-2, the V gene TRBV12-3 or TRBV12-4, with 14 bases matching TRBD2. CDR3 length equals 17 residues. After removal of 6 bases from V and 5 bases from J, the junction contained 8 bases not matched to a gene. The CDR3 loop is CASSQTSGRAGTGELFF. Here the CDR3 DNA reads TGTGCCAGCAGCCAGACTAGCGGGAGGGCCGGGACCGGGGAGCTGTTTTTT.

This clonotype has a count of ten or more. The V gene is TRBV3-1, the J gene TRBJ1-6, with TRBD1 matching 8 bases. Trimming took 5 bases from V and 9 from J; bases not matched to a gene: 6. Per germline, CDR1 LGHDT and CDR2 YNNKEL (reference sequence). This CDR3 comprises 14 residues. CDR3 in DNA: TGTGCCAGCAGCGTCCAGGGGGCATCTTCACCCCTCCACTTT. Protein: CASSVQGASSPLHF. Looking up the rest from reference TRBV3-1 and TRBJ1-6 gives the full variable domain: DTAVSQTPKYLVTQMGNDKSIKCEQNLGHDTMYWYKQDSKKFLKIMFSYNNKELIINETVPNRFSPKSPDKAHLNLHINSLELGDSAVYFCASSVQGASSPLHFGNGTRLTVT.

This clonotype was seen at least ten times. This chain joins TRBV10-2 and TRBJ2-1, with unresolved D. Germline lookup yields CDR1 WSHSY and CDR2 SAAADI. This CDR3 region has 11 residues. V was trimmed by 1 base and J by 7 bases, leaving 2 bases between them. The CDR3 nucleotides read TGCGCCAGCAGTGAGTATAATGAGCAGTTCTTC. Translated: CASSEYNEQFF.

This clonotype was found many times. The genes are TRBV3-1 and TRBJ2-7; TRBD1 might be the D (5 bases). The CDR3 loop spans 12 amino acids. CDR1 and CDR2 from the germline V gene are LGHDT and YNNKEL (reference sequence). With 6 bases removed from V and 7 bases from J, the gap between germline ends came to 13 bases. CDR3 sequence reads: CASSQGKWEQYF. Here the CDR3 DNA reads TGTGCCAGCAGTCAGGGCAAGTGGGAGCAGTACTTC.

This clonotype was detected many times. J is TRBJ1-1 and V is TRBV7-9, with a tentative D call TRBD1 (5 bases). The germline V gene encodes CDR1 SEHNR and CDR2 FQNEAQ (reference sequence). V shed 1 base and J shed 12 bases, with 15 bases lying between them. The CDR3 runs 13 residues. The CDR3 sequence is CASSLEPGEGTFF. The DNA for the CDR3 is TGTGCCAGCAGCTTAGAACCCGGGGAGGGGACTTTCTTT.

In this sample, this clonotype turned up many times. The gene calls are TRBV5-5 and TRBJ1-3, with D unresolved. This CDR3 comprises 16 residues. V was shortened by 0 bases and J by 0 bases, with 10 bases between the two germline ends. Germline assignment: CDR1 SGHKS and CDR2 YYEKEE (reference sequence). CDR3 in DNA: TGTGCCAGCAGCTTGGGAAGCGGGTCCTCTGGAAACACCATATATTTT. It is translated as CASSLGSGSSGNTIYF.

This clonotype was observed many times. The J gene is TRBJ2-3, the V gene TRBV28; D possibly corresponds to TRBD1 (6 bases). This CDR3 has 14 amino acids. Between the trimmed V and J ends, which lost 3 bases and 5 bases, there was a span of 12 bases. Germline V gene data show CDR1 as MDHEN and CDR2 as SYDVKM. CDR3 coding DNA: TGTGCCAGCAGTTTCCGCAGGGGCGGAGATACGCAGTATTTT. Its protein is CASSFRRGGDTQYF.

This clonotype appeared many times. This rearrangement joins TRBV7-9 to TRBJ2-2, with TRBD1 matching 7 bases. The trim removed 5 bases at V and 6 bases at J, leaving 9 bases unmatched. Per germline, CDR1 SEHNR and CDR2 FQNEAQ (reference sequence). CDR3 length: 15 amino acids. CDR3 in amino acids: CASSPTGTYAGELFF. The CDR3 coding sequence is TGTGCCAGCAGCCCGACAGGGACCTACGCCGGGGAGCTGTTTTTT.

This sequence joins TRBV7-2 and TRBJ2-5; 7 nucleotides agree with TRBD1. The CDR3 runs 13 residues. Germline V gene data show CDR1 as SGHTA and CDR2 as FQGNSA. The ends lost 3 bases at V and 5 bases at J; junction bases unmatched: 3. As DNA, the CDR3 is TGTGCCAGCAGCTTCACAGGGGTGGAGACCCAGTACTTC. Translation gives CASSFTGVETQYF. The whole variable domain, remainder taken from reference TRBV7-2 and TRBJ2-5, is GAGVSQSPSNKVTEKGKDVELRCDPISGHTALYWYRQSLGQGLEFLIYFQGNSAPDKSGLPSDRFSAERTGGSVSTLTIQRTQQEDSAVYLCASSFTGVETQYFGPGTRLLVL.

Ten or more counts support this clonotype. The chain has TRBV24-1 and TRBJ1-2; D remains ambiguous. The CDR3 consists of 14 residues. The V gene's germline CDR1 is KGHDR and CDR2 SFDVKD. The V end was cut by 1 base, the J end by 6 bases, with 11 bases between. CDR3 nucleotide sequence: TGTGCCACCAGTGATTTTCCGGGAACCAATGGCTACACCTTC. It is translated as CATSDFPGTNGYTF.

This clonotype was counted ten times or more. The chain recombines TRBV5-1 with TRBJ2-7; D not certain. V lost 4 bases and J lost 6, with 11 bases in between. The CDR3 runs to 12 residues. In germline, CDR1 is SGHRS, CDR2 YFSETQ. In nucleotides, the CDR3 is TGCGCCAGCAGCCTCCCTGGGTCCGAGCAGTACTTC. Translated, it gives CASSLPGSEQYF.